This T cell receptor beta chain appears in the sequencing data of a study of T cells in Graves' hyperthyroidism and ophthalmopathy. Findings and caveats of the study: Blood also carried most thyroid clonotypes expanded above 0.001.

Germline V lookup: CDR1 SGDLS, CDR2 YYNGEE. V lost 4 bases, J lost 8 bases, and 15 bases lay in between. The CDR3 totals 13 residues. RNA transcripts gave rise to amplified TCR beta CDR3 regions. During a first-round RT-PCR of the TCR CDR3, the HTBI primer set was used. Using its own MiXCR run on the multiplex PCR reads, TCRdb lists one record per CDR3 protein. The data hold hundreds of thousands of distinct CDR3 sequences, with 38% observed a single time. Recently diagnosed hyperthyroidism of less than 2 months' duration affected patients aged 18 to 65. The study excluded patients with uncontrolled infection, other autoimmune disease, pregnancy or lactation. The source of the PBMCs was less than 12 ml of fresh peripheral blood. This clonotype has a handful of counts. Its antigen remains unidentified.

This clonotype originated in a young man with Graves' hyperthyroidism. The V gene is TRBV9, the J gene TRBJ1-1; D call uncertain. Material for sequencing was blood. This CDR3 reads CASSLGRGNEAFF. CDR3 nucleotide sequence: TGTGCCAGCAGCTTAGGTAGAGGAAACGAAGCTTTCTTT.